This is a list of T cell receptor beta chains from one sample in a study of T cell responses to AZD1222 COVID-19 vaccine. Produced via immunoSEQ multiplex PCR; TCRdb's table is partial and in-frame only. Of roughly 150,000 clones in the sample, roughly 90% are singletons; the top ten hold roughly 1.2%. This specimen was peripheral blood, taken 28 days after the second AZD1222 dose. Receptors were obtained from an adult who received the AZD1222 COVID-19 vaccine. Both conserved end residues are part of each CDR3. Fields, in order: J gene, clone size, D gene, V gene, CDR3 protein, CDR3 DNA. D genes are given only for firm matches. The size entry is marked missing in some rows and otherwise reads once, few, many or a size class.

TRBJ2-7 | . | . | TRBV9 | CASSPPGGGIGEQYF | TGTGCCAGCAGCCCGCCAGGTGGGGGGATCGGCGAGCAGTACTTC
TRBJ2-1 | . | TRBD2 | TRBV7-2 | CASSYPGLADYNEQFF | TGTGCCAGCAGCTACCCGGGCCTAGCGGACTACAATGAGCAGTTCTTC
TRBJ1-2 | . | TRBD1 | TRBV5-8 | CASSATSGQGANYGYTF | TGTGCCAGCAGCGCAACCTCCGGACAGGGTGCTAACTATGGCTACACCTTC
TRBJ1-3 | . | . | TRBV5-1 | CASSRGEERLGNTIYF | TGCGCCAGCAGCAGGGGCGAGGAACGACTCGGAAACACCATATATTTT
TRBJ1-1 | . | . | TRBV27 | CASSLPGSGTEAFF | TGTGCCAGCAGTTTGCCGGGGTCGGGCACTGAAGCTTTCTTT
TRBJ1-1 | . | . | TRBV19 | CASSLRMNTEAFF | TGTGCCAGTAGTTTACGGATGAACACTGAAGCTTTCTTT
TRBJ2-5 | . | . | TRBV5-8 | CASSLFTSRQETQYF | TGTGCCAGCAGCTTGTTTACCAGCCGCCAAGAGACCCAGTACTTC
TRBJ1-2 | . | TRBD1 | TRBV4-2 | CASSLRMRQGYGYTF | TGTGCCAGCAGCCTAAGGATGAGACAGGGGTATGGCTACACCTTC
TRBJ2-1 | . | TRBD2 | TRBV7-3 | CASSPFGSGPDNEQFF | TGTGCCAGCAGCCCTTTTGGTAGCGGGCCCGACAATGAGCAGTTCTTC
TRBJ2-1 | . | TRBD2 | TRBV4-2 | CASSQGPAGTSGSEQFF | TGTGCCAGCAGCCAAGGCCCCGCCGGGACTAGCGGGAGTGAGCAGTTCTTC
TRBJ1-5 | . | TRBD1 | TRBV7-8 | CASSRDRGPYQPQHF | TGTGCCAGCAGCCGAGACAGGGGGCCATATCAGCCCCAGCATTTT
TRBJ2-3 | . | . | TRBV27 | CASSLKISTDTQYF | TGTGCCAGCAGTTTAAAGATTAGCACAGATACGCAGTATTTT
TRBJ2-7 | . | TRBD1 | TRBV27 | CASNRQGARNHEQYF | TGTGCCAGCAACCGACAGGGGGCGCGTAACCACGAGCAGTACTTC
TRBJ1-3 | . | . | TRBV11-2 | CASSPWGGSGGNTIYF | TGTGCCAGCAGCCCCTGGGGGGGGTCGGGAGGAAACACCATATATTTT
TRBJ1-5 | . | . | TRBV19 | CASSWVGNQPQHF | TGTGCCAGTAGTTGGGTGGGCAATCAGCCCCAGCATTTT
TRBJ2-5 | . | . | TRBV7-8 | CASSLFDSQETQYF | TGTGCCAGCAGCTTATTCGACTCTCAAGAGACCCAGTACTTC
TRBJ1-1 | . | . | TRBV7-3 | CASSFDGNTEAFF | TGTGCCAGCAGCTTCGACGGGAACACTGAAGCTTTCTTT
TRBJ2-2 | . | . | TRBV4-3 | CASSQDLGLAGELFF | TGCGCCAGCAGCCAAGATCTAGGGTTGGCCGGGGAGCTGTTTTTT
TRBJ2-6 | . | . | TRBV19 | CASSGNPVLTF | TGTGCCAGTAGTGGCAATCCCGTCCTGACTTTC
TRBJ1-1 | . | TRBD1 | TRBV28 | CASRGTGNTEAFF | TGTGCCAGCAGGGGGACAGGAAACACTGAAGCTTTCTTT
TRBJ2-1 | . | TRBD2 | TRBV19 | CASSIGEGSNEQFF | TGTGCCAGTAGTATAGGGGAGGGGAGCAATGAGCAGTTCTTC
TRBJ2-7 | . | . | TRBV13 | CASSSSISYEQYF | TGTGCCAGCAGCTCCAGTATCTCCTACGAGCAGTACTTC
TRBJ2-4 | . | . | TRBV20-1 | CSASSVLDANIQYF | TGCAGTGCTAGTTCGGTCCTAGACGCAAACATTCAGTACTTC
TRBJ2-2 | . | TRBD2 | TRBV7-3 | CASSLNGGGRYGELFF | TGTGCCAGCAGCCTCAATGGCGGGGGGCGCTACGGGGAGCTGTTTTTT
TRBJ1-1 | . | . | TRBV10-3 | CAISVGTEAFF | TGTGCCATCAGTGTTGGTACTGAAGCTTTCTTT
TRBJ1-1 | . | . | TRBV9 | CASSVDRWGNTEAFF | TGTGCCAGCAGCGTAGATCGATGGGGGAACACTGAAGCTTTCTTT
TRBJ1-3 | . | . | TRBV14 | CASSQLAAGNTIYF | TGTGCCAGCAGCCAATTAGCGGCGGGAAACACCATATATTTT
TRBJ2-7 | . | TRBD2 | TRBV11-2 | CASSLEGRGPSYEQYF | TGTGCCAGCAGCTTGGAGGGGAGGGGACCCTCCTACGAGCAGTACTTC
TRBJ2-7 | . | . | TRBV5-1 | CASSPDSTGFYEQYF | TGCGCCAGCAGCCCGGATTCGACAGGATTCTACGAGCAGTACTTC
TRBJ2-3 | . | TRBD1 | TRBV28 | CASVMTGSDTQYF | TGTGCCAGCGTTATGACAGGGAGCGATACGCAGTATTTT
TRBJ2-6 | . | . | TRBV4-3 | CASSQVTSGANVLTF | TGCGCCAGCAGCCAAGTTACCTCTGGGGCCAACGTCCTGACTTTC
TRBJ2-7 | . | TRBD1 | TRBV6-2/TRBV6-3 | CASSYSEGWTGTNSAYEQYF | TGTGCCAGCAGTTACTCGGAAGGTTGGACAGGAACAAACTCAGCCTACGAGCAGTACTTC
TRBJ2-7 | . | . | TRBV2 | CASSVDSYEQYF | TGTGCCAGCAGTGTAGACAGCTACGAGCAGTACTTC
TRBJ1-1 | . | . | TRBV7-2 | CASRLALTLNTEAFF | TGTGCCAGCAGATTAGCTTTGACACTGAACACTGAAGCTTTCTTT
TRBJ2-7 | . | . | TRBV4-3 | CASSQGTWTESSYEQYF | TGCGCCAGCAGCCAAGGGACCTGGACGGAGAGCTCCTACGAGCAGTACTTC
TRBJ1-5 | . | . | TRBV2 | CASRGPGGVGQPQHF | TGTGCCAGCAGGGGGCCGGGTGGGGTAGGTCAGCCCCAGCATTTT
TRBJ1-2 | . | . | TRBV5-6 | CASSPLNYGYTF | TGTGCCAGCAGCCCATTAAACTATGGCTACACCTTC
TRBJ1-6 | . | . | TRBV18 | CASSPVGSTNSPLHF | TGTGCCAGCTCACCAGTCGGTTCCACAAATTCACCCCTCCACTTT
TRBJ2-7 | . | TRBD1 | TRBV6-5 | CASSLQGYEQYF | TGTGCCAGCAGTTTACAGGGGTACGAGCAGTACTTC
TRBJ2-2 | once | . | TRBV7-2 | CASSPPRDTGELFF | TGTGCCAGCAGCCCCCCTCGGGACACCGGGGAGCTGTTTTTT
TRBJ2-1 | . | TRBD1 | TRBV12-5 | CASGLVLTGGPLNEQFF | TGTGCTAGTGGTTTGGTACTAACAGGGGGCCCCCTAAATGAGCAGTTCTTC
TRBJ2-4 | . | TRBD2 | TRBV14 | CASSLAGSRNIQYF | TGTGCCAGCAGCTTAGCGGGCTCGAGGAACATTCAGTACTTC
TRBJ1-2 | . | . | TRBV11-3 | CASSLPPRKKNANYGYTF | TGTGCCAGCAGCTTACCACCAAGAAAGAAAAACGCTAACTATGGCTACACCTTC
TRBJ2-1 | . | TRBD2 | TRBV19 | CASSISGRAGNEQFF | TGTGCCAGTAGTATTAGCGGGAGGGCCGGCAATGAGCAGTTCTTC
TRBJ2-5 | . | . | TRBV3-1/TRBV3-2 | CASSQGGGTGLEETQYF | TGTGCCAGCAGCCAAGGGGGCGGCACAGGGCTTGAAGAGACCCAGTACTTC
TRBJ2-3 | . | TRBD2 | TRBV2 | CASSERRGELDTQYF | TGTGCCAGCAGTGAACGGCGGGGGGAGCTGGATACGCAGTATTTT
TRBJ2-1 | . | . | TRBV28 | CASSLSPGLGSLQGEQFF | TGTGCCAGCAGTTTATCCCCGGGACTAGGATCCTTACAGGGGGAGCAGTTCTTC
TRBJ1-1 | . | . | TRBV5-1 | CASSLTENTEAFF | TGCGCCAGCAGCTTAACAGAGAACACTGAAGCTTTCTTT
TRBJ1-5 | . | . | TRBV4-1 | CASSQSPPDRRNQPQHF | TGCGCCAGCAGCCAATCCCCGCCCGACAGGCGCAATCAGCCCCAGCATTTT
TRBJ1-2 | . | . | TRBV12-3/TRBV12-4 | CASSTPGGYTF | TGTGCCAGCAGCACCCCCGGGGGCTACACCTTC
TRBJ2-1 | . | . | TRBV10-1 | CASSDNQTEQFF | TGCGCCAGCAGCGACAATCAGACTGAGCAGTTCTTC
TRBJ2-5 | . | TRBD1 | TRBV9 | CASSVGQGNRETQYF | TGTGCCAGCAGCGTAGGACAGGGCAACCGAGAGACCCAGTACTTC
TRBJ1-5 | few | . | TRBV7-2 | CASSSGRSSNQPQHF | TGTGCCAGCAGCTCGGGACGGTCTAGCAATCAGCCCCAGCATTTT
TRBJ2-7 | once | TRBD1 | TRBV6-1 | CASSEGRLTGAEQYF | TGTGCCAGCAGTGAGGGGCGCCTGACAGGGGCCGAGCAGTACTTC
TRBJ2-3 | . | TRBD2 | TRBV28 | CASSPTPTSGSADTQYF | TGTGCCAGCAGTCCCACCCCAACTAGCGGGAGCGCAGATACGCAGTATTTT
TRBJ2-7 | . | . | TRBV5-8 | CASSLSRAGTYEQYF | TGTGCCAGCAGCCTCTCGCGTGCAGGAACCTACGAGCAGTACTTC
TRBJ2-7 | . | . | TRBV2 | CASSNYGGLYEQYF | TGTGCCAGCAGTAACTACGGGGGGCTCTACGAGCAGTACTTC
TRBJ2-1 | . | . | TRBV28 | CASSLAAGYEQFF | TGTGCCAGCAGTTTAGCAGCGGGTTATGAGCAGTTCTTC